Here is one T cell receptor beta chain with its context. The antigen it binds to is not known. There are no base qualities to consult, and no much larger clone falls within one base. The sample belongs to a study of T cell changes during pregnancy in multiple sclerosis (dated by TCRdb to the late 2010s). The study in broad terms: In women with multiple sclerosis, the researchers looked at how the T cell repertoire shifted as pregnancy progressed.

Inclusive of the bounding cysteine and phenylalanine, the CDR3 is 15 residues long. Just CDR3 DNA is preserved here, 45 bases in frame from base 1. V is reduced by 4 bases and J by 5 bases, leaving a spacing of 15 bases between them. Per the germline V gene, SGHVS is the CDR1 and FQNEAQ is the CDR2. Library generation was performed with the immunoSEQ multiplex PCR assay. TCRdb stores this immuneACCESS table with in-frame sequences only. Part of the clones is absent; in the studies checked, under half of the shortfall reflects unresolved V genes, and no reason is known for the rest. The sample table contains around 99,000 clones; only one count was recorded for 85% to 95% of them. The ten biggest clones cover approximately 2.6% of the sample.

The sample in question was peripheral blood, obtained in the first trimester of pregnancy. The source is a female donor with multiple sclerosis, enrolled in a pregnancy study. The chain couples TRBV7-8 to TRBJ1-5; TRBD1 is possibly the D segment (5 matching bases). Here is the DNA: TGTGCCAGCAGCTGGGGCAGCGGGGAAGATCAGCCCCAGCATTTT. This codes for CASSWGSGEDQPQHF.